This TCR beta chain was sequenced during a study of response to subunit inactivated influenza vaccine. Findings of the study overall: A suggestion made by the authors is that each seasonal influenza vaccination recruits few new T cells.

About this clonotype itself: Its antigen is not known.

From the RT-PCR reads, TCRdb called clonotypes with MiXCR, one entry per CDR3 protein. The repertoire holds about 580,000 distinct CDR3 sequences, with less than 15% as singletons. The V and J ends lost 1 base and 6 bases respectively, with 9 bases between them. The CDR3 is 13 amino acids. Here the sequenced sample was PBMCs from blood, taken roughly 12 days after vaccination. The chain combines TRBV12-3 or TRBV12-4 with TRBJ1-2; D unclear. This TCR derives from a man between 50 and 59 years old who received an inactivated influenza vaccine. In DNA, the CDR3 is TGTGCCAGCAGTTTAGGTCCCCTCAATGGCTACACCTTC. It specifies CASSLGPLNGYTF.